This T cell receptor beta chain was recorded in a study of T cells in Graves' hyperthyroidism and ophthalmopathy. Study-wide results and caveats: In simple terms, a model built on 13 V-J features told ophthalmopathy apart from stable hyperthyroidism. Blood also held most thyroid clonotypes expanded beyond 0.001.

Amplification targeted TCR beta CDR3 regions from RNA transcripts. The HTBI primer set drove a first-round RT-PCR of the TCR CDR3. Using its own MiXCR run on the multiplex PCR reads, TCRdb lists one record per CDR3 protein. The table has hundreds of thousands of distinct CDR3 sequences, 45% seen once. Orbital computed tomography, thyroid ultrasound, serum thyroxine and TRAb, and clinical symptoms together informed the diagnoses. Germline V gene lookup returns CDR1 SQVTM and CDR2 ANQGSEA. The CDR3 totals 15 residues. J lost 6 bases, V lost 0 bases, and 11 bases had no gene match. Concerning this clonotype itself: Its cognate antigen is unknown.

The rearrangement links TRBV29-1 to TRBJ2-7; TRBD2 matches 7 bases. The receptor was derived from an adult man with Graves' disease, either hyperthyroidism or ophthalmopathy (not recorded which). Material for sequencing was peripheral blood or thyroid tissue (not recorded which). The CDR3 DNA reads TGCAGCGTTGAAGATCCACGGGAGGCGGCGGGCGAGCAGTACTTC. The encoded protein is CSVEDPREAAGEQYF.